This is a list of T cell receptor beta chains from one sample in a study of blood T cell repertoires in COVID-19. Profiling relied on immunoSEQ multiplex PCR, and the TCRdb table lists in-frame clones only, not all of them. Of 200,000 to 250,000 clones in the sample, roughly 87% were seen once. The sample comprised peripheral blood. The receptors stem from a man in his forties or fifties with active or convalescent COVID-19. CDR3s include the opening cysteine and the closing phenylalanine or tryptophan. The D gene is left open where the match is weak. Clone size is not always given. Where it is, it says once, few, many or a class for expanded clones.

once	.	TRBV11-2	TRBJ1-4	CASSLWRTNEKLFF	TGTGCCAGCAGCCTCTGGAGGACTAATGAAAAACTGTTTTTT
.	.	TRBV9	TRBJ2-5	CASSPGEETQYF	TGTGCCAGCAGCCCGGGGGAGGAGACCCAGTACTTC
.	TRBD1	TRBV28	TRBJ2-7	CASSLLGADREGLREREQYF	TGTGCCAGCAGTTTATTAGGGGCCGACAGGGAAGGTCTTCGGGAACGCGAGCAGTACTTC
.	TRBD1	TRBV9	TRBJ1-3	CASSVATGGQEGNTIYF	TGTGCCAGCAGCGTAGCTACAGGGGGACAGGAGGGAAACACCATATATTTT
once	TRBD2	TRBV28	TRBJ2-2	CASRGTSGRNTGELFF	TGTGCCAGCAGGGGGACTAGCGGGAGAAACACCGGGGAGCTGTTTTTT
few	TRBD1	TRBV5-4	TRBJ1-2	CASSFGQGSSYGYTF	TGTGCCAGCAGTTTTGGACAGGGGTCGAGCTATGGCTACACCTTC
few	.	TRBV19	TRBJ1-5	CASSIDQGLNQPQHF	TGTGCCAGTAGTATAGATCAGGGGCTAAATCAGCCCCAGCATTTT
.	.	TRBV9	TRBJ2-7	CASSVDTGPSYEQYF	TGTGCCAGCAGCGTAGATACAGGGCCCTCCTACGAGCAGTACTTC
.	.	TRBV7-3	TRBJ2-7	CASSLGSTYEQYF	TGTGCCAGCAGCTTGGGTAGCACCTACGAGCAGTACTTC
.	.	TRBV7-3	TRBJ2-1	CASSPDSDYNEQFF	TGTGCCAGCAGCCCGGACTCTGACTACAATGAGCAGTTCTTC
.	.	TRBV2	TRBJ2-1	CASSPGGEQFF	TGTGCCAGCAGTCCCGGGGGTGAGCAGTTCTTC
.	TRBD1	TRBV9	TRBJ1-3	CASSPQGGGFSGNTIYF	TGTGCCAGCAGCCCCCAGGGGGGCGGGTTCTCTGGAAACACCATATATTTT
.	TRBD1	TRBV30	TRBJ1-1	CAWSAGQWNTEAFF	TGTGCCTGGAGTGCGGGACAGTGGAACACTGAAGCTTTCTTT
.	.	TRBV28	TRBJ2-5	CASSLPHRVDVETQYF	TGCGCCAGCAGTTTACCCCACAGGGTCGATGTAGAGACCCAGTACTTC
.	.	TRBV30	TRBJ2-7	CACLSQGQGEQYF	TGTGCCTGTTTATCACAGGGTCAGGGCGAGCAGTACTTC
.	.	TRBV13	TRBJ1-1	CASSSDSSTEAFF	TGTGCCAGCAGCTCCGACAGCTCCACTGAAGCTTTCTTT
.	TRBD1	TRBV18	TRBJ1-1	CASSPNLSDREVAFF	TGTGCCAGCTCACCAAACTTGAGCGACAGGGAAGTAGCTTTCTTT
once	TRBD1	TRBV9	TRBJ1-2	CASSLRGQGGHGYTF	TGTGCCAGCAGCTTACGCGGACAGGGGGGTCATGGCTACACCTTC
.	.	TRBV30	TRBJ1-4	CARSTGVPHEKLFF	TGTGCCCGCAGCACAGGAGTTCCACATGAAAAACTGTTTTTT
.	TRBD2	TRBV6-5	TRBJ2-1	CASSYSSYGGNEQFF	TGTGCCAGCAGTTACTCCTCCTACGGGGGGAATGAGCAGTTCTTC
.	TRBD2	TRBV3-1/TRBV3-2	TRBJ2-2	CASSQGLAGGPVGELFF	TGTGCCAGCAGCCAAGGACTAGCGGGGGGGCCCGTCGGGGAGCTGTTTTTT
.	.	TRBV19	TRBJ1-1	CASIVANTEAFF	TGTGCCAGTATAGTTGCAAACACTGAAGCTTTCTTT
.	TRBD1	TRBV7-2	TRBJ2-2	CASSHHPGQLNTGELFF	TGTGCCAGCAGCCACCATCCGGGACAGCTAAACACCGGGGAGCTGTTTTTT
.	.	TRBV10-3	TRBJ1-1	CAISDVPVPNTEAFF	TGTGCCATCAGTGATGTCCCCGTTCCGAACACTGAAGCTTTCTTT
.	.	TRBV7-3	TRBJ2-7	CASSLNPSYEQYF	TGTGCCAGCAGCTTAAATCCGTCCTACGAGCAGTACTTC
.	.	TRBV18	TRBJ1-5	CASSPEASRQPQHF	TGTGCCAGCTCTCCCGAAGCTAGCCGGCAGCCCCAGCATTTT
.	TRBD2	TRBV28	TRBJ2-3	CASSASGAGTDTQYF	TGTGCCAGCTCGGCTAGCGGGGCAGGCACAGATACGCAGTATTTT
.	.	TRBV2	TRBJ2-1	CASSERRLYNEQFF	TGTGCCAGCAGTGAACGGCGGCTGTACAATGAGCAGTTCTTC
.	TRBD2	TRBV18	TRBJ2-7	CASSPGGGTYEQYF	TGTGCCAGCTCCCCCGGCGGGGGGACCTACGAGCAGTACTTC
once	TRBD1	TRBV5-1	TRBJ2-3	CASSLAGQGPDTQYF	TGCGCCAGCAGCTTGGCCGGACAGGGACCAGATACGCAGTATTTT
.	TRBD1	TRBV27	TRBJ1-2	CASSRTGQGYGYTF	TGTGCCAGCAGTCGTACGGGACAGGGGTATGGCTACACCTTC
.	.	TRBV19	TRBJ2-1	CASSYDRSSYNEQFF	TGTGCCAGTAGCTACGACAGAAGCTCCTACAATGAGCAGTTCTTC
.	.	TRBV6-2/TRBV6-3	TRBJ2-1	CASSTGRGEQFF	TGTGCCAGCAGTACAGGCAGGGGTGAGCAGTTCTTC
.	TRBD1	TRBV11-1	TRBJ1-1	CASSSYRGLNTEAFF	TGTGCCAGCAGCTCCTACAGGGGGTTGAACACTGAAGCTTTCTTT
once	TRBD1	TRBV28	TRBJ1-2	CASSSYLGPGGLYGYTF	TGTGCCAGCAGTTCCTACCTTGGACCAGGGGGCCTCTATGGCTACACCTTC
once	TRBD1	TRBV28	TRBJ1-6	CASTWTGGDNSPLHF	TGTGCCAGCACCTGGACAGGGGGCGATAATTCACCCCTCCACTTT
.	TRBD2	TRBV6-5	TRBJ2-7	CASKQNSGSSYEQYF	TGTGCCAGCAAACAAAACAGCGGGAGTAGCTACGAGCAGTACTTC
.	TRBD2	TRBV5-1	TRBJ2-7	CASSSDDRLAVTYEQYF	TGCGCCAGCAGCTCGGACGATAGACTAGCGGTGACCTACGAGCAGTACTTC
few	.	TRBV2	TRBJ1-2	CASRTSANYGYTF	TGTGCCAGCAGAACCAGCGCTAACTATGGCTACACCTTC
.	.	TRBV9	TRBJ1-1	CASSPRGYGEAFF	TGTGCCAGCAGCCCCCGGGGGTACGGTGAAGCTTTCTTT
.	TRBD1	TRBV30	TRBJ2-3	CAWSAGSTGQWDTQYF	TGTGCCTGGAGTGCAGGCTCGACAGGGCAATGGGATACGCAGTATTTT
.	.	TRBV28	TRBJ2-4	CASSLWRGQGLILAKNIQYF	TGTGCCAGCAGTTTATGGAGGGGGCAGGGACTTATTCTTGCCAAAAACATTCAGTACTTC
.	TRBD1	TRBV11-2	TRBJ1-1	CASSLWLPGQGNTEAFF	TGTGCCAGCAGCTTATGGCTTCCGGGACAGGGGAACACTGAAGCTTTCTTT
few	.	TRBV5-1	TRBJ1-2	CASSLAAGVGYGYTF	TGCGCCAGCAGCTTGGCCGCGGGGGTCGGCTATGGCTACACCTTC
.	TRBD2	TRBV10-3	TRBJ2-1	CAISPGLAGGRGNEQFF	TGTGCCATCAGCCCGGGACTAGCGGGGGGGCGAGGGAATGAGCAGTTCTTC
.	TRBD2	TRBV14	TRBJ2-5	CASSQGGKTSGGLLETQYF	TGTGCCAGCAGCCAAGGAGGGAAGACTAGCGGGGGCCTCCTAGAGACCCAGTACTTC
.	.	TRBV4-2	TRBJ2-5	CASSQGDLSQETQYF	TGTGCCAGCAGCCAAGGGGACTTATCCCAAGAGACCCAGTACTTC
.	.	TRBV19	TRBJ2-1	CASSVMRGDWSNEQFF	TGTGCCAGTAGTGTGATGAGAGGGGACTGGTCAAATGAGCAGTTCTTC
.	.	TRBV24-1	TRBJ1-1	CATSGAGGAFF	TGTGCCACCAGTGGGGCGGGGGGAGCTTTCTTT
.	.	TRBV11-2	TRBJ1-6	CASSPHRVGSPLHF	TGTGCCAGCAGCCCCCACCGGGTCGGTTCACCCCTCCACTTT
few	TRBD2	TRBV28	TRBJ2-1	CASRGELAGGNEQFF	TGTGCCAGCAGGGGGGAGCTAGCGGGAGGGAATGAGCAGTTCTTC
.	.	TRBV5-1	TRBJ1-4	CASSRGDSATNEKLFF	TGCGCCAGCAGCCGGGGGGATTCGGCAACTAATGAAAAACTGTTTTTT
.	.	TRBV5-1	TRBJ2-7	CASSLVTAYEQYF	TGCGCCAGCAGCTTGGTAACAGCCTACGAGCAGTACTTC
.	TRBD1	TRBV11-2	TRBJ2-5	CASSPDRETQYF	TGTGCCAGCAGCCCCGACAGGGAAACCCAGTACTTC
medium-sized	.	TRBV6-5	TRBJ1-3	CASTELSGNTIYF	TGTGCCAGCACGGAGCTCTCTGGAAACACCATATATTTT
.	.	TRBV3-1/TRBV3-2	TRBJ2-7	CASSQDGTGYEQYF	TGTGCCAGCAGCCAAGATGGCACAGGGTACGAGCAGTACTTC
.	.	TRBV3-1/TRBV3-2	TRBJ2-2	CASSPGDPEETGELFF	TGTGCCAGCAGCCCAGGGGACCCAGAAGAAACCGGGGAGCTGTTTTTT